The 30 T cell receptor beta chains listed next were all sequenced from one sample in a study of T cells after yellow fever vaccination. TCRdb processed the 5' RACE reads anew with MiXCR; each CDR3 protein has one entry. The table shows about 500,000 distinct CDR3 sequences, with 17% occurring only once. The sequencing here drew on PBMCs, taken less than 6 days after the first yellow fever vaccination. The receptors were sampled from a man aged 18-30 years who received the YFV17D yellow fever vaccine.

This clonotype was picked up a small number of times. The chain couples TRBV2 to TRBJ1-2, with D perhaps matching TRBD1 (5 bases). There are 13 residues in the CDR3. Per germline, CDR1 SNHLY and CDR2 FYNNEI. V lost 7 bases to trimming and J lost 8 bases, with 17 bases between them. CDR3 sequence: CASTLEGPVGYTF. The DNA for the CDR3 is TGTGCCAGCACGTTAGAGGGGCCCGTGGGCTACACCTTC.

The chain employs TRBV29-1 and TRBJ2-1; TRBD2 matches 13 bases. Germline V gives CDR1 SQVTM, CDR2 ANQGSEA. The J segment lost 0 bases and the V segment lost 0 bases, leaving 17 bases of the junction unmatched. The CDR3 consists of 22 residues. The CDR3 loop reads CSVEDLGLAGRQGRSSYNEQFF. Here the CDR3 DNA reads TGCAGCGTTGAAGATCTGGGACTAGCGGGGAGACAAGGGAGGAGCTCCTACAATGAGCAGTTCTTC.

This clonotype appeared many times. J is TRBJ2-1 and V is TRBV4-3; perhaps D is TRBD1 or TRBD2 (5 bases each). Germline assignment: CDR1 LGHNA and CDR2 YSLEER. This CDR3 has 19 amino acids. Trimming stripped 1 base from V and 8 bases from J, with 27 bases between. The CDR3 reads CASSQVGDGTYGARDEQFF. The DNA for the CDR3 is TGCGCCAGCAGCCAAGTGGGGGACGGGACCTACGGTGCCCGCGATGAGCAGTTCTTC.

On this clonotype: Germline is not matched at one junction end, which may reflect a read error. The chain couples TRBV11-2 to TRBJ2-7; D is perhaps TRBD1 (6 bases). This CDR3 contains 14 residues. Germline loops: CDR1 SGHAT, CDR2 FQNNGV. In DNA, the CDR3 is TGTCCCAGCAGCCCAATACAGGGTTTCGACGAGCAGTACTTC. Its protein is CPSSPIQGFDEQYF.

This clonotype has a count of ten or more. The chain employs TRBV6-1 and TRBJ2-5; D is undetermined. The CDR3 spans 14 residues. Germline assignment: CDR1 MNHNS and CDR2 SASEGT. V gave up 6 bases and J gave up 2 bases, with 13 bases separating them. CDR3 nucleotide sequence: TGTGCCAGCAGCACCCGACTGGGGCAAGAGACCCAGTACTTC. Translating it yields CASSTRLGQETQYF.

The genes are TRBV6-2 or TRBV6-3 and TRBJ2-7; D is tentatively TRBD1 or TRBD2 (5 bases each). CDR3 size: 14 residues. Looked up from germline, CDR1 is MNHEY and CDR2 is SVGEGT. V lost 6 bases and J lost 6, with 18 bases in between. CDR3 nucleotides: TGTGCCAGCAGGTCCGGGACCCTGAGGTTCGAGCAGTACTTC. Its protein is CASRSGTLRFEQYF.

This clonotype showed up just a few times. The gene calls are TRBV20-1 and TRBJ2-5; D uncertain. V lost 3 bases and J lost 5, with 13 bases in between. Germline values: CDR1 DFQATT, CDR2 SNEGSKA (reference sequence). The CDR3 extends over 13 amino acids. CDR3 nucleotide sequence: TGCAGTGCTAGCCGGGCCCAGGCCGAGACCCAGTACTTC. This gives the protein CSASRAQAETQYF.

This rearrangement joins TRBV6-5 to TRBJ2-7; 9 bases align to TRBD2. Trimming took 0 bases from V and 6 from J; bases not matched to a gene: 6. Germline values: CDR1 MNHEY, CDR2 SVGAGI. The CDR3 loop spans 15 amino acids. CDR3 amino acids: CASSYSGGGAFEQYF. CDR3 DNA: TGTGCCAGCAGTTACTCGGGCGGGGGGGCCTTCGAGCAGTACTTC.

In its sample, this clonotype was seen a few times. The rearrangement uses TRBV3-1 and TRBJ2-1; D possibly corresponds to TRBD2 (7 bases). The V end lost 4 bases, the J end lost 9 bases, and 34 bases lay between the germline ends. The CDR3 has 20 residues. Per germline, CDR1 LGHDT and CDR2 YNNKEL (reference sequence). The DNA for the CDR3 is TGTGCCAGCAGCCGCCTAGGCCCGTCAATAAAAGGGGGGGCGGTGGGTGAGCAGTTCTTC. It codes for CASSRLGPSIKGGAVGEQFF.

The chain has TRBV28 and TRBJ2-1, with D possibly TRBD2 on 7 matching bases. There are 13 residues in the CDR3. Germline V gene lookup returns CDR1 MDHEN and CDR2 SYDVKM. Trimming pared 8 bases from V and 8 bases from J, leaving 16 bases between. The CDR3 reads CASSGGLQYEQFF. The CDR3 nucleotides read TGTGCCAGCTCCGGGGGGCTTCAATATGAGCAGTTCTTC.

This clonotype appeared a few times. The V and J genes are TRBV20-1 and TRBJ2-3; 7 nucleotides line up with TRBD1. Germline loops: CDR1 DFQATT, CDR2 SNEGSKA (reference sequence). V gave up 3 bases and J gave up 2 bases; unmatched junction bases: 5. This CDR3 spans 14 amino acids. CDR3 in DNA: TGCAGTGCTAGTGTTGACAGGGCCACAGATACGCAGTATTTT. Translated, it gives CSASVDRATDTQYF.

Here the CDR3 reads CASSQGKPGGTDTQYF. In nucleotides, the CDR3 is TGCGCCAGCAGCCAAGGAAAGCCAGGGGGCACAGATACGCAGTATTTT. This chain connects TRBV4-1 to TRBJ2-3; TRBD1 might be the D (6 bases). The germline V gene has CDR1 MGHRA and CDR2 YSYEKL. This CDR3 has 16 amino acids. V was pared by 1 base and J by 1 base, with 12 bases between.

A few counts support this clonotype. The chain combines TRBV12-3 or TRBV12-4 with TRBJ2-1, with 8 bases identical to TRBD2. CDR3 length: 15 residues. Unmatched junction bases numbered 11, after V lost 5 bases and J lost 8 bases. The CDR3 DNA is TGTGCCAGCAGTCCCCATGGCGGGGGGATCTATGAGCAGTTCTTC. It codes for CASSPHGGGIYEQFF.

V usage is TRBV2 and J usage is TRBJ2-5; weak D call: TRBD2 (6 bases). This CDR3 has 13 residues. The V and J ends lost 6 bases and 5 bases respectively, with 13 bases between them. Germline CDR1 and CDR2: SNHLY and FYNNEI. CDR3 residues: CASRGRRAETQYF. CDR3 in DNA: TGTGCCAGCAGGGGCCGGAGGGCCGAGACCCAGTACTTC.

This clonotype has only a few counts. J is TRBJ2-3 and V is TRBV5-1, with 10 bases lining up with TRBD2. From germline, CDR1 is SGHRS and CDR2 YFSETQ. This CDR3 region has 17 residues. V shed 0 bases and J 7 bases; nucleotides not matched to a gene: 11. The CDR3 loop reads CASSLVGSGGLMNTQYF. CDR3 nucleotide sequence: TGCGCCAGCAGCTTGGTCGGTAGCGGGGGGCTCATGAATACGCAGTATTTT.

The rearrangement joins TRBV5-6 to TRBJ2-7, with 7 bases that match TRBD2. J gave up 1 base and V 6 bases, and 7 bases lay outside the gene matches. The CDR3 sequence is 14 residues long. Germline V gene sequence: CDR1 SGHDT, CDR2 YYEEEE. The CDR3 DNA follows: TGTGCCAGCATAGGAGCGGGGACTTCCTACGAGCAGTACTTC. This sequence encodes CASIGAGTSYEQYF.

This chain uses TRBV21-1 with TRBJ2-1. TRBV21-1 represents a pseudogene. CDR3 length equals 18 residues. The CDR3 loop reads CASSDPPHGPASYNEQFF. The CDR3 nucleotides read TGTGCCAGCAGCGACCCACCTCACGGACCGGCCTCCTACAATGAGCAGTTCTTC.

This chain connects TRBV20-1 to TRBJ2-5; TRBD2 agrees at 9 bases. V was clipped by 8 bases and J by 4 bases; unmatched bases: 5. Per germline, CDR1 DFQATT and CDR2 SNEGSKA (reference sequence). The CDR3 spans 12 residues. CDR3 residues: CSLAGSRETQYF. DNA for the CDR3: TGCAGTCTAGCGGGGAGTAGAGAGACCCAGTACTTC.

In its sample, this clonotype was seen a few times. This chain uses TRBV4-3 with TRBJ1-2, with 8 bases aligning to TRBD1. V lost 7 bases and J lost 6; bases outside the gene matches: 19. The CDR3 totals 17 residues. CDR1 LGHNA and CDR2 YSLEER come from the germline V gene. The CDR3 loop reads CASTLDRGTGQVDGYTF. CDR3 coding DNA: TGCGCCAGCACCCTAGACAGGGGCACCGGCCAAGTAGATGGCTACACCTTC.

The chain uses TRBV12-3 or TRBV12-4 and TRBJ2-7, with 7 bases matching TRBD2. The ends lost 6 bases at V and 1 base at J; junction bases unmatched: 3. The CDR3 loop spans 13 amino acids. The CDR3 nucleotides read TGTGCCAGCAGGGCTAGCGGTTCCTACGAGCAGTACGTC. The encoded protein is CASRASGSYEQYV.

This clonotype appeared a few times. The chain joins TRBV25-1 to TRBJ2-5; D is possibly TRBD1 (5 bases). V was clipped by 7 bases and J by 5 bases, with 11 bases between them. This CDR3 spans 12 amino acids. Germline V gene data show CDR1 as MGHDK and CDR2 as SYGVNS. CDR3 sequence: CASTGARETQYF. CDR3 nucleotide sequence: TGTGCCAGCACTGGGGCCAGGGAGACCCAGTACTTC.

The chain recombines TRBV7-6 with TRBJ2-1; 13 bases align to TRBD2. Germline CDR1 and CDR2: SGHVS and FNYEAQ. V was clipped by 5 bases and J by 13 bases; unmatched bases: 8. This CDR3 has 14 residues. The CDR3 protein is CASSHTSGGAEQFF. The CDR3, as DNA: TGTGCCAGCAGCCATACTAGCGGGGGGGCCGAACAGTTCTTC.

Written as DNA, the CDR3 is TGCGCCAGCATCCTGACCACAGGGGGCGGTGGAGAGACCCAGTACTTC. Its translation is CASILTTGGGGETQYF. This rearrangement joins TRBV5-1 to TRBJ2-5; 9 bases are a match to TRBD1. After removal of 6 bases from V and 4 bases from J, the junction contained 13 bases not matched to a gene. CDR3 length: 16 residues. Germline lookup yields CDR1 SGHRS and CDR2 YFSETQ.

This clonotype turned up a few times. The V call is TRBV7-2, the J call TRBJ1-2, with D uncertain. From germline, CDR1 is SGHTA and CDR2 FQGNSA. This CDR3 region has 12 residues. Trimming left V 7 bases short and J 8 bases short, with 14 bases between. For the CDR3, the DNA is TGTGCCAGCAACCTCGGGGTAGGCGGCTACACCTTC. Its protein product is CASNLGVGGYTF.

The genes are TRBV7-2 and TRBJ1-3, with D possibly being TRBD1 (6 bases). The germline V gene encodes CDR1 SGHTA and CDR2 FQGNSA. V lost 2 bases, J lost 2 bases, and 16 bases lay in between. CDR3 length equals 17 residues. The CDR3 protein is CASSLFPRGGPGNTIYF. CDR3 nucleotide sequence: TGTGCCAGCAGCTTATTCCCCCGGGGGGGCCCTGGAAACACCATATATTTT.

V gene TRBV20-1 combines with J gene TRBJ2-3; D is unclear. The germline CDR1 and CDR2 sequences are DFQATT and SNEGSKA (reference sequence). The CDR3 contains 14 residues. Trimming took off 2 bases at V and 2 bases at J, with 11 bases between the two ends. CDR3: CSARLADNTDTQYF. DNA of the CDR3: TGCAGTGCTAGATTGGCAGATAACACAGATACGCAGTATTTT.

This clonotype was recorded at least ten times. CDR3 in DNA: TGCGCCAGCAGCTTCGGTAGCCCCACAGATACGCAGTATTTT. This gives the protein CASSFGSPTDTQYF. The chain couples TRBV5-1 to TRBJ2-3; D ambiguous. The V and J ends lost 2 bases and 2 bases respectively, with 9 bases between them. The CDR3 consists of 14 residues. Germline V CDR1 and CDR2: SGHRS, YFSETQ.

In its sample, this clonotype was seen a few times. The J gene is TRBJ2-2, the V gene TRBV24-1; D may be TRBD2 (5 bases). The CDR3 has 18 residues. V was cut by 2 bases and J by 1 base, with 16 bases left in between. CDR1 and CDR2 from the germline V gene are KGHDR and SFDVKD. CDR3 sequence: CATSDWRGGFGNTGELFF. For the CDR3, the DNA is TGTGCCACCAGTGATTGGCGAGGAGGTTTCGGGAACACCGGGGAGCTGTTTTTT.

V gene TRBV20-1 combines with J gene TRBJ2-5; TRBD2 matches 8 bases. CDR1 and CDR2 (germline): DFQATT, SNEGSKA (reference sequence). The V and J ends lost 3 bases and 1 base, in that order; junction bases with no gene match: 4. CDR3 length: 14 residues. The CDR3 region is CSARRGVPQETQYF. The CDR3 DNA reads as TGCAGTGCTAGGCGGGGGGTGCCCCAAGAGACCCAGTACTTC.

The chain uses TRBV6-5 and TRBJ2-7; no definite D call. The CDR3 consists of 15 residues. Germline V gene data show CDR1 as MNHEY and CDR2 as SVGAGI. V lost 4 bases, J lost 0 bases, and 13 bases lay in between. The CDR3 spells CASSWFGRPSYEQYV. CDR3 in DNA: TGTGCCAGCAGTTGGTTCGGACGGCCCTCCTACGAGCAGTACGTC.